This TCR beta chain was captured by sequencing in a study of human T cells and chemical hapten exposure. Study as a whole: 0.01% DPC was applied to the upper back in patch tests, which were read at 6 days. Study outcomes and limitations: High-frequency TCRs, those above 1 in 1000, stayed the same after DPC sensitization. With patch test score, the counts of PT1 expanded TCRs showed a positive correlation.

To note about this clonotype: Its cognate antigen is unknown.

Germline V gene sequence: CDR1 SGHTA, CDR2 FQGNSA. This CDR3 contains 15 residues. Trimming left V 6 bases short and J 5 bases short, with 19 bases between. TCRdb recomputed calls from the RACE reads with MiXCR, one row per CDR3 protein. The sample consists of about 49,000 distinct CDR3 sequences, 9.3% of them appearing once. The time point was: patch test 1, 2 weeks after DPC sensitization. Described treatment: therapeutic diphenylcyclopropenone sensitization with weekly scalp DPC. Staff drew blood before applying each patch test. The sequence came from a woman aged 50 to 65 with alopecia areata. Some clones in this sample may be carry-over from other donors' samples. The genes are TRBV7-2 and TRBJ2-5; no definite D call. This material consisted of whole blood, taken in connection with sensitization to the hapten diphenylcyclopropenone (DPC). The CDR3, as DNA: TGTGCCAGCAGTCCTCAGGTCGAACGGCGGGAGACCCAGTACTTC. Amino acids: CASSPQVERRETQYF.